The clone carrying this TCR beta chain was picked up a small number of times. Researchers ran the PCR with 60 Vbeta and 13 Jbeta primers. The data were produced by immunoSEQ multiplex PCR, yet TCRdb's version contains in-frame clones alone and is incomplete. This sample yields about 160,000 clones, of which roughly 73% are seen a single time; around 1.5% belongs to the top ten. The CDR3 runs to 16 residues. The V end was cut by 5 bases, the J end by 2 bases, with 18 bases between. Germline V gene sequence: CDR1 MNHEY, CDR2 SMNVEV (reference sequence). This entry belongs to a study of cytomegalovirus exposure and HLA in healthy donors.

The chain couples TRBV27 to TRBJ1-1; D is unclear. The sample consisted of PBMCs. The sequence derives from a woman younger than 45 in good health and CMV-seronegative. CDR3 sequence (DNA): TGTGCCAGCAGTCCCACTCCGAGGACTGCTAACACTGAAGCTTTCTTT. This translates into CASSPTPRTANTEAFF.